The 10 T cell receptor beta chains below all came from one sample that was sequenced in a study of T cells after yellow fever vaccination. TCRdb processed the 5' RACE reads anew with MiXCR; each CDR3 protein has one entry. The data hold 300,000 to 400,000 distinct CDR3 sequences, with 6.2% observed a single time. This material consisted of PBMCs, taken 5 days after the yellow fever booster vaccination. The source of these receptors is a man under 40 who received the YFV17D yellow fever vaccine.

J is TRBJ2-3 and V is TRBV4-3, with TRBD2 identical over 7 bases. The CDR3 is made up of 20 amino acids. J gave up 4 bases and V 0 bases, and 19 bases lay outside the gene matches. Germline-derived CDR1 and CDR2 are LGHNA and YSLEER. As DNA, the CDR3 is TGCGCCAGCAGCCAAGATCCCACCGAGTGGAGCGGGACCCCCCCAGATACGCAGTATTTT. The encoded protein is CASSQDPTEWSGTPPDTQYF.

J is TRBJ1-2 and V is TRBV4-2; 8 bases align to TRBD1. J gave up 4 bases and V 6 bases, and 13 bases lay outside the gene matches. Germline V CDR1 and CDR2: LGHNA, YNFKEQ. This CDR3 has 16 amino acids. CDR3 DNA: TGTGCCAGCAGTCCTGGGCAGGGGGCTCGGGGCTATGGCTACACCTTC. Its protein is CASSPGQGARGYGYTF.

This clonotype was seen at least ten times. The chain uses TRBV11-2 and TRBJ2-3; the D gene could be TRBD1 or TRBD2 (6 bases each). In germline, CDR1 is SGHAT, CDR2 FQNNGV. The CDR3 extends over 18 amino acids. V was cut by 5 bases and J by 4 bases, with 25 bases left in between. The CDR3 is CASSTSPRRGFRPDTQYF. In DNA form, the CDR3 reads TGTGCCAGCAGCACCTCCCCCCGGAGGGGGTTTAGACCAGATACGCAGTATTTT.

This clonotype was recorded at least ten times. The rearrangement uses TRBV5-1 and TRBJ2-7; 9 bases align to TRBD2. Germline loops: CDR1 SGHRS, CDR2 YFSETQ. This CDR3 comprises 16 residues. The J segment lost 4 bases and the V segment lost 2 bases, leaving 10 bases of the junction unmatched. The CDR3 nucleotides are TGCGCCAGCAGCTTTACGGGCGGGAGGGCCGTATACGAGCAGTACTTC. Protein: CASSFTGGRAVYEQYF.

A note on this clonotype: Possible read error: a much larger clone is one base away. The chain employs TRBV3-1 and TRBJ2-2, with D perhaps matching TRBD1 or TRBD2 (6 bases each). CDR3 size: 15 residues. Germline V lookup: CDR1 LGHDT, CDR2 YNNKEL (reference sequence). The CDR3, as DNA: TGTGCCAGCAGCCGACAGGTGATGGGCGGCGGGGAGCAGTTTTTT. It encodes CASSRQVMGGGEQFF.

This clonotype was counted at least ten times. CDR3 sequence: CASSSALAGGGETQYF. CDR3 nucleotides: TGTGCCAGCAGCTCAGCACTAGCGGGAGGGGGTGAGACCCAGTACTTC. V is TRBV7-2 and J is TRBJ2-5; TRBD2 matches 13 bases. CDR1 is SGHTA, CDR2 FQGNSA, per germline. The CDR3 consists of 16 residues. V shed 4 bases and J 5 bases; nucleotides not matched to a gene: 7.

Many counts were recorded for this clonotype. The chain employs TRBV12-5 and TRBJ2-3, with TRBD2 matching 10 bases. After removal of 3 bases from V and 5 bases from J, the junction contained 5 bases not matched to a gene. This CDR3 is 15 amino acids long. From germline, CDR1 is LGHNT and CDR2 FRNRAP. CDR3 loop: CASGLSAGGRDTQYF. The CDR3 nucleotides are TGTGCTAGTGGTTTATCAGCGGGAGGGAGAGATACGCAGTATTTT.

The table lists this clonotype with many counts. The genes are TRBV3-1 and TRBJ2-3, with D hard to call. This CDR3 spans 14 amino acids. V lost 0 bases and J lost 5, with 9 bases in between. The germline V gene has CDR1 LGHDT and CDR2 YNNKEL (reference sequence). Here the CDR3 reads CASSQDPHGDTQYF. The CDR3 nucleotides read TGTGCCAGCAGCCAAGATCCTCACGGAGATACGCAGTATTTT.

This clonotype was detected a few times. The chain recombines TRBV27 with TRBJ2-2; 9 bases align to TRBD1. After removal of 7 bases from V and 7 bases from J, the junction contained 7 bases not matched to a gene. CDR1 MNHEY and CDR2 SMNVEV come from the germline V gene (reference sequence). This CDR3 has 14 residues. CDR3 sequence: CASTTGQGDGELFF. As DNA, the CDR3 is TGTGCCAGCACTACGGGACAGGGTGACGGGGAGCTGTTTTTT.

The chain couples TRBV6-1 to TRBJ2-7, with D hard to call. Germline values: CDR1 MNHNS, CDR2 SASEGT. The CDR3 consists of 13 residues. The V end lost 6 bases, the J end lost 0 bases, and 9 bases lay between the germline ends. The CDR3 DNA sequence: TGTGCCAGCAGGGCACCTATCTCCTACGAGCAGTACTTC. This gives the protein CASRAPISYEQYF.